Below are 25 T cell receptor beta chains sequenced from a single sample in a study of monozygotic twins with inflammatory bowel disease. TCRdb re-called the 5' RACE reads; every CDR3 protein appears as one record, without DNA. In total, the table holds fewer than 400,000 distinct CDR3 sequences. Sequencing was done on a sample of blood. All receptors come from a human donor with ulcerative colitis or Crohn's disease, or a healthy co-twin of an affected twin (not recorded which).

The J gene is TRBJ2-5, the V gene TRBV12-3 or TRBV12-4; TCRdb's D call of TRBD2 is untestable without DNA. The CDR3 runs to 15 residues. CDR3 region: CASSPRTRREETQYF.

The chain combines TRBV18 with TRBJ2-2. This CDR3 has 13 amino acids. CDR1 and CDR2 (germline): KGHSH, LQKENI. The CDR3 sequence: CASSPRKIGELFF. Variable domain in full (rest from reference TRBV18 and TRBJ2-2): NAGVMQNPRHLVRRRGQEARLRCSPMKGHSHVYWYRQLPEEGLKFMVYLQKENIIDESGMPKERFSAEFPKEGPSILRIQQVVRGDSAAYFCASSPRKIGELFFGEGSRLTVL.

V is TRBV20-1 and J is TRBJ1-2. Germline V lookup: CDR1 DFQATT, CDR2 SNEGSKA (reference sequence). This CDR3 has 12 amino acids. The CDR3 is CSARDWNYGYTF.

This rearrangement joins TRBV9 to TRBJ2-3; absent DNA, TCRdb's TRBD2 call cannot be checked. Germline CDR1 is SGDLS and CDR2 is YYNGEE. This CDR3 is built from 16 residues. CDR3: CASSASTSGGSDTQYF.

The rearrangement joins TRBV7-2 to TRBJ2-5; TCRdb outputs TRBD2, but without DNA this stays unchecked. This CDR3 contains 15 residues. Germline assignment: CDR1 SGHTA and CDR2 FQGNSA. The CDR3: CASSFGGGAGETQYF.

The CDR3 reads CASSLGPAGEQYF. This chain connects TRBV12-3 or TRBV12-4 to TRBJ2-7. The CDR3 runs to 13 residues.

The chain employs TRBV20-1 and TRBJ2-1; with no DNA, the TCRdb D assignment of TRBD2 cannot be verified. The germline V gene encodes CDR1 DFQATT and CDR2 SNEGSKA (reference sequence). The CDR3 loop spans 14 amino acids. Here the CDR3 reads CSARLAETYNEQFF.

The rearrangement links TRBV20-1 to TRBJ1-2; TCRdb indicates TRBD1, and absent DNA this call remains unverified. This CDR3 has 15 residues. From germline, CDR1 is DFQATT and CDR2 SNEGSKA (reference sequence). Here the CDR3 reads CITIGQGHSYRGYTF.

This chain connects TRBV27 to TRBJ1-2; the D gene TCRdb calls, TRBD1, cannot be checked with no DNA. Germline V gives CDR1 MNHEY, CDR2 SMNVEV (reference sequence). The CDR3 runs 15 residues. The CDR3 sequence: CASSRGDRVNYGYTF.

J is TRBJ1-6 and V is TRBV9; checking the TCRdb D call of TRBD1 is not possible without DNA. CDR3 length equals 13 residues. The germline V gene encodes CDR1 SGDLS and CDR2 YYNGEE. CDR3 region: CASNQGMDSPLHF.

The rearrangement joins TRBV5-1 to TRBJ1-2. The CDR3 contains 14 residues. CDR1 is SGHRS and CDR2 is YFSETQ in the germline V gene. The CDR3 loop reads CASSLDPANYGYTF.

CDR3 sequence: CASSLWGGSLGEQFF. The chain recombines TRBV6-2 or TRBV6-3 with TRBJ2-1; TCRdb picks TRBD2, but there is no DNA to check that call. This CDR3 contains 15 residues. Germline CDR1 is MNHEY and CDR2 is SVGEGT.

The rearrangement uses TRBV7-2 and TRBJ2-7; TCRdb's D call, TRBD1, is unchecked because there is no DNA. The CDR3 runs 15 residues. Germline assignment: CDR1 SGHTA and CDR2 FQGNSA. CDR3: CASSLAHRVVHEQYF.

The chain is built from TRBV7-2 and TRBJ1-6. Per the germline V gene, CDR1 is SGHTA and CDR2 is FQGNSA. This CDR3 comprises 15 residues. The CDR3 is CASSLDRQTNSPLHF.

This rearrangement joins TRBV5-6 to TRBJ2-5; TCRdb picks TRBD2, but there is no DNA to check that call. The germline gives CDR1 SGHDT, CDR2 YYEEEE. This CDR3 is 16 amino acids long. This CDR3 is CASSLQGRAPGETQYF.

This rearrangement joins TRBV11-2 to TRBJ2-5; TCRdb outputs TRBD2, but without DNA this stays unchecked. Per the germline V gene, CDR1 is SGHAT and CDR2 is FQNNGV. The CDR3 runs 15 residues. The CDR3: CASSLAETLVETQYF.

The CDR3 sequence: CASSERGQGTYEQYF. This chain uses TRBV11-2 with TRBJ2-7; absent DNA, TCRdb's TRBD1 call cannot be checked. Germline CDR1 is SGHAT and CDR2 is FQNNGV. CDR3 length: 15 residues.

This sequence joins TRBV7-2 and TRBJ2-7; checking the TCRdb D call of TRBD1 is not possible without DNA. The CDR3 consists of 15 residues. Per germline, CDR1 SGHTA and CDR2 FQGNSA. CDR3 in amino acids: CASSFGFSPSYEQYF. Full variable domain (remainder filled in from reference TRBV7-2 and TRBJ2-7): GAGVSQSPSNKVTEKGKDVELRCDPISGHTALYWYRQSLGQGLEFLIYFQGNSAPDKSGLPSDRFSAERTGGSVSTLTIQRTQQEDSAVYLCASSFGFSPSYEQYFGPGTRLTVT.

This CDR3 is CASRKLEFSGRGTYNEQFF. The chain combines TRBV5-1 with TRBJ2-1; as DNA is missing, the TRBD1 call by TCRdb cannot be tested. The CDR3 runs to 19 residues. The germline V gene has CDR1 SGHRS and CDR2 YFSETQ.

V is TRBV12-3 or TRBV12-4 and J is TRBJ2-5. The CDR3 length is 13 residues. The CDR3 reads CASSNQVVETQYF.

The V gene is TRBV7-2, the J gene TRBJ2-1. The CDR3 runs 12 residues. Germline V CDR1 and CDR2: SGHTA, FQGNSA. CDR3 protein: CASSPMTIEQFF. Full variable domain (rest looked up from reference TRBV7-2 and TRBJ2-1): GAGVSQSPSNKVTEKGKDVELRCDPISGHTALYWYRQSLGQGLEFLIYFQGNSAPDKSGLPSDRFSAERTGGSVSTLTIQRTQQEDSAVYLCASSPMTIEQFFGPGTRLTVL.

This chain uses TRBV5-6 with TRBJ1-2. This CDR3 is built from 15 residues. From germline, CDR1 is SGHDT and CDR2 YYEEEE. The CDR3 sequence: CASSLRAAGRYGYTF.

CDR3: CATQKGGGRLNEQFF. The V gene is TRBV7-2, the J gene TRBJ2-1; TCRdb selects TRBD1, and the lack of DNA leaves this call unchecked. CDR3 length equals 15 residues. The germline V gene encodes CDR1 SGHTA and CDR2 FQGNSA.

This sequence joins TRBV7-2 and TRBJ2-3; TCRdb indicates TRBD1, and absent DNA this call remains unverified. The CDR3 runs to 16 residues. Germline V CDR1 and CDR2: SGHTA, FQGNSA. The CDR3 reads CASSSAGFVRADTQYF.

V usage is TRBV27 and J usage is TRBJ2-1; the D call from TCRdb, TRBD2, cannot be confirmed without DNA. In germline, CDR1 is MNHEY, CDR2 SMNVEV (reference sequence). This CDR3 is built from 14 residues. CDR3 sequence: CASNLAGGRNEQFF.